The rows below give T cell receptor beta chains drawn from one sample of a study of blood T cells in healthy people across ages. Each CDR3 protein is one row after TCRdb ran MiXCR on the 5' RACE reads. The data hold roughly 1,800,000 distinct CDR3 sequences, with around 48% observed a single time. The sample consisted of blood. The receptors stem from a woman in her 40s in good health. The CDR3 runs from the conserved cysteine through the conserved F or W. The order of the fields is D gene, J gene, V gene, clone size, CDR3 DNA, CDR3 protein. The D gene is left open where the match is weak. Not all rows give a size; the values are once, few, many and, for expanded clones, a class.

>TRBD2|TRBJ2-3|TRBV13|NA
TGTGCCAGCAGCTTAGGCCGGGGAGGGCCTCTCCGTACGCAGTATTTT
CASSLGRGGPLRTQYF
>NA|TRBJ2-5|TRBV20-1|NA
TGCAGTGCTAGAGATATCCACCAAGAGACCCAGTACTTC
CSARDIHQETQYF
>NA|TRBJ2-7|TRBV20-1|NA
TGCAGCACGGCGGACTTCTCCTACGAGCAGTACTTC
CSTADFSYEQYF
>NA|TRBJ1-5|TRBV15|few
TGTGCCACCAGCAGAGATCAGTCCAATCAGCCCCAGCATTTT
CATSRDQSNQPQHF
>NA|TRBJ2-1|TRBV28|once
TGTGCCAGCAGCCTAGCGACAGGTTTGAAGACCCAGTTCTTC
CASSLATGLKTQFF
>TRBD2|TRBJ2-5|TRBV29-1|many
TGCAGCGGCGGGACTAGCGAAGAGACCCAGTACTTC
CSGGTSEETQYF
>NA|TRBJ2-7|TRBV6-5|few
TGTGCCAGCAGTTACATGCAGGGGAACGAGCAGTACTTC
CASSYMQGNEQYF
>TRBD1|TRBJ1-2|TRBV9|NA
TGTGCCAGCAGCGGAGGAGGGACAGGGGGGAACTATGGCTACACCTTC
CASSGGGTGGNYGYTF
>NA|TRBJ2-5|TRBV28|NA
TGTGCCAGCAGTCAGGGCACAGTGCCCAGGCGGACCCAGTACTTC
CASSQGTVPRRTQYF
>NA|TRBJ2-7|TRBV12-3/TRBV12-4|many
TGTGCCAGCAGTTTAGCGGAGACCTACGAGCAGTACTTC
CASSLAETYEQYF
>NA|TRBJ1-5|TRBV4-1|NA
TGCGCCAGCAGCCAAGATGAATGGGGCAATCAGCCCCAGCATTTT
CASSQDEWGNQPQHF
>TRBD1|TRBJ2-6|TRBV24-1|few
TGTGCCACCAGTGACCCACAGGGGGCAAGCTCTGGGGCCAACGTCCTGACTTTC
CATSDPQGASSGANVLTF
>NA|TRBJ2-4|TRBV12-3/TRBV12-4|few
TGTGCCAGCAGGAGGGAGGTTTCCAAAAACATTCAGTACTTC
CASRREVSKNIQYF
>TRBD1|TRBJ1-2|TRBV19|few
TGTGCCAGTAGTAACCAGGGGGCTGGAGGCTACACCTTC
CASSNQGAGGYTF
>NA|TRBJ2-7|TRBV12-3/TRBV12-4|few
TGTGCCAGCAGTCCCGATACACAAGTCGGGACTCAGTACTTC
CASSPDTQVGTQYF
>NA|TRBJ2-5|TRBV28|few
TGTGCCAGCAGTCCCCACCACCCGGGACAACAAGAGACCCAGTACTTC
CASSPHHPGQQETQYF
>TRBD2|TRBJ2-5|TRBV20-1|few
TGCAGTGCTAGAGACCTAGCGGGGGCGAGACAAGAGACCCAGTACTTC
CSARDLAGARQETQYF
>NA|TRBJ2-1|TRBV25-1|many
TGTGCCAGCAACAACTACAATGAGCAGTTCTTC
CASNNYNEQFF
>NA|TRBJ2-7|TRBV29-1|few
TGCAGCGCCAGACTTGTACCTTCCTACGAGCAGTACTTC
CSARLVPSYEQYF
>TRBD2|TRBJ2-2|TRBV4-3|NA
TGCGCCAGCAGCCGATTAGCGGGGGAGAACACCGGGGAGCTGTTTTTT
CASSRLAGENTGELFF
>NA|TRBJ2-4|TRBV13|NA
TGTGCCAGCAGCGTGGGGAGGGGGCGAACTGCCAAAAACATTCAGTACTTC
CASSVGRGRTAKNIQYF
>TRBD2|TRBJ2-1|TRBV9|few
TGTGCCAGCAGCGGGGCGGGACTAGCGGGGGGATTTAATGAGCAGTTCTTC
CASSGAGLAGGFNEQFF